This paragraph reports one T cell receptor (beta chain). The CDR3 totals 18 residues. Germline assignment: CDR1 LGHDT and CDR2 YNNKEL (reference sequence). Losses at the gene ends were 0 bases for V and 5 bases for J; bases not matched to a gene: 5. This record comes from a study of identical twins. Each CDR3 protein is one row after TCRdb ran MiXCR on the 5' RACE reads. The sample has 550,000 to 700,000 distinct CDR3 sequences, roughly 9.9% seen once. A further study also used this sample, focusing on yellow fever vaccine responses in identical twins. As reported in that work: Reportedly, the T cell response mounted by twins to vaccine seemed partly convergent, partly personalized.

This chain links TRBV3-1 with TRBJ2-2, with 14 nucleotides matching TRBD2. Sequenced sample: PBMCs. This clonotype originated in a woman aged 18-30 years in good health. The CDR3 DNA sequence: TGTGCCAGCAGCCAAGAAGGGACTAGCGGGAGAATAACCGGGGAGCTGTTTTTT. Translated: CASSQEGTSGRITGELFF.